This T cell receptor beta chain was profiled in a study of CD8 T cells in Susac syndrome. The CDR3 is 16 amino acids. The germline V gene encodes CDR1 SQVTM and CDR2 ANQGSEA. The V gene lost 3 bases and the J gene lost 0 bases, with 17 bases spanning the gap. Broader study findings: As acknowledged by the study, its TCR sequencing and HLA analysis included a relatively small number of individuals.

Comment on this clonotype: Antigen unknown.

The RNA input was roughly 0.45 to 1 ug, and it was reverse transcribed with random hexamers. TCRdb re-analysed the immunoSEQ multiplex PCR reads in MiXCR, keeping a single row per CDR3 protein. In the table there are some 63,000 distinct CDR3 sequences, roughly 94% of which are singletons. The rearrangement links TRBV29-1 to TRBJ1-2; TRBD1 is a possible D gene (5 bases). The specimen sequenced was CD8+ T cells from PBMCs. The source of this sequence is a human donor with multiple sclerosis. As DNA, the CDR3 is TGCAGCGTTGAGGCCAGGGCACTCACAGCTAACTATGGCTACACCTTC. As protein: CSVEARALTANYGYTF.